Listed below are T cell receptor beta chains from one sample, sequenced in a study of T cell clonotyping in hematopoietic cell transplantation. Using immunoSEQ multiplex PCR, the repertoire was profiled, and TCRdb retains in-frame clones only, with some absent. The sample includes about 2,200 clones, over 70% of them seen just once. The sequences come from PBMCs, collected 100 days after allogeneic stem cell transplant. The receptors come from a male patient between 45 and 60 years old who had an allogeneic stem cell transplant from a related donor, so the T cells may come from the graft donor. Some clones in this sample may be carry-over from other donors' samples. The CDR3 runs from the conserved cysteine through the conserved F or W. Fields, in order: J gene, clone size, D gene, V gene, CDR3 DNA, CDR3 protein. A D gene is named only where the DNA matches it firmly. Size is omitted from some rows. Given values are once, few, many or a class for expanded clones.

J gene: TRBJ2-1; clone size: -; D gene: -; V gene: TRBV2; CDR3 DNA: TGTGCCAGCAGAGACAGGGAGCAGTTCTTC; CDR3 protein: CASRDREQFF
J gene: TRBJ2-3; clone size: -; D gene: -; V gene: TRBV7-2; CDR3 DNA: TGTGCCAGCAGCTTACCCATTAATGGCTCAGGGTACAGCACAGATACGCAGTATTTT; CDR3 protein: CASSLPINGSGYSTDTQYF
J gene: TRBJ1-5; clone size: -; D gene: -; V gene: TRBV11-2; CDR3 DNA: TGTGCCACCTCTACGGCAGTCAATCAGCCCCAGCATTTT; CDR3 protein: CATSTAVNQPQHF
J gene: TRBJ2-7; clone size: -; D gene: -; V gene: TRBV29-1; CDR3 DNA: TGCAGCGTTCAGATTGGGAACGAGCAGTACTTC; CDR3 protein: CSVQIGNEQYF
J gene: TRBJ1-1; clone size: -; D gene: -; V gene: TRBV4-3; CDR3 DNA: TGCGCCAGCAGCCAAAGTTCGGCGGGTATGAACACTGAAGCTTTCTTT; CDR3 protein: CASSQSSAGMNTEAFF
J gene: TRBJ2-5; clone size: -; D gene: -; V gene: TRBV30; CDR3 DNA: TGTGCCTGCACGATGGGTAGTCAAGAGACCCAGTACTTC; CDR3 protein: CACTMGSQETQYF
J gene: TRBJ2-3; clone size: -; D gene: -; V gene: TRBV9; CDR3 DNA: TGTGCCAGCAGCGCCCTAGCTATAGGCACAGATACGCAGTATTTT; CDR3 protein: CASSALAIGTDTQYF
J gene: TRBJ2-3; clone size: few; D gene: -; V gene: TRBV6-1; CDR3 DNA: TGTGCCAGCAGTAGGAGCAGCCCTAGCACAGATACGCAGTATTTT; CDR3 protein: CASSRSSPSTDTQYF
J gene: TRBJ1-5; clone size: few; D gene: -; V gene: TRBV10-3; CDR3 DNA: TGTGCCATCAGTGAGGTGGGCAATCAGCCCCAGCATTTT; CDR3 protein: CAISEVGNQPQHF
J gene: TRBJ1-2; clone size: few; D gene: TRBD1; V gene: TRBV6-5; CDR3 DNA: TGTGCCAGCAGCCAGACAGGGGAGGGTGGCTACACCTTC; CDR3 protein: CASSQTGEGGYTF
J gene: TRBJ2-2; clone size: -; D gene: -; V gene: TRBV20-1; CDR3 DNA: TGCAGTGCTAGACGTGCCGGGGAGCTGTTTTTT; CDR3 protein: CSARRAGELFF
J gene: TRBJ2-1; clone size: -; D gene: TRBD2; V gene: TRBV30; CDR3 DNA: TGTGCCTGGAGCAAACTAGCGGGGGCTGGCAATGAGCAGTTCTTC; CDR3 protein: CAWSKLAGAGNEQFF
J gene: TRBJ2-2; clone size: -; D gene: -; V gene: TRBV29-1; CDR3 DNA: TGCAGCGTTGGGACATTCGGGGAGCTGTTTTTT; CDR3 protein: CSVGTFGELFF
J gene: TRBJ1-2; clone size: few; D gene: TRBD1; V gene: TRBV5-1; CDR3 DNA: TGCGCCAGCAGCAGCCGGGACAGATCCCATGGCTACACCTTC; CDR3 protein: CASSSRDRSHGYTF